Following are 17 T cell receptor beta chains from one sample sequenced in a study of PD-L1 blockade in urothelial cancer. Assay: immunoSEQ multiplex PCR; the TCRdb copy retains only in-frame clones and omits some. Of some 77,000 clones listed, about nine tenths were seen once; the top ten hold approximately 6%. The specimen comprised PBMCs, sampled around atezolizumab (anti-PD-L1) treatment. The receptors shown here come from a woman between 65 and 79 years old with urothelial cancer.

CDR3 DNA sequence: TGTGCCAGTAGTATCGACGGACAGGGGAGGGAGACCCAGTACTTC. Translated: CASSIDGQGRETQYF. The chain combines TRBV19 with TRBJ2-5; 9 nucleotides align to TRBD1. The CDR3 runs to 15 residues. V was pared by 3 bases and J by 5 bases, with 7 bases of the junction left unmatched. Per germline, CDR1 LNHDA and CDR2 SQIVND (reference sequence).

The chain recombines TRBV5-4 with TRBJ2-5; 11 nucleotides agree with TRBD1. Germline lookup yields CDR1 SGHNT and CDR2 YYREEE (reference sequence). The CDR3 totals 15 residues. Losses at the gene ends were 4 bases for V and 4 bases for J; bases not matched to a gene: 6. CDR3 bases: TGTGCCAGCAGCGCCGGGACAGGGGGTTTAGAGACCCAGTACTTC. Residues: CASSAGTGGLETQYF.

The rearrangement links TRBV28 to TRBJ2-7; the match to TRBD2 covers 12 bases. J was trimmed by 0 bases and V by 3 bases; bases with no gene match: 12. The length of the CDR3 is 19 residues. Looked up from germline, CDR1 is MDHEN and CDR2 is SYDVKM. CDR3 nucleotides: TGTGCCAGCAGTTTTAGTCGACTAGCGGGAGCTAGATTCTCCTACGAGCAGTACTTC. Protein sequence: CASSFSRLAGARFSYEQYF.

The V and J genes are TRBV6-6 and TRBJ2-3; D may be TRBD1 (5 bases). In germline, CDR1 is MNHNY, CDR2 SVGAGI (reference sequence). V was trimmed by 2 bases and J by 2 bases, leaving 11 bases between them. CDR3 length equals 15 residues. CDR3 nucleotides: TGTGCCAGCAGTTACCAGGGCCTTTTCACAGATACGCAGTATTTT. Translation gives CASSYQGLFTDTQYF.

The chain is built from TRBV10-1 and TRBJ1-3, with D unresolved. The V end was cut by 3 bases, the J end by 0 bases, with 9 bases between. This CDR3 comprises 15 residues. In germline, CDR1 is WNHNN, CDR2 SYGVQD (reference sequence). CDR3 DNA: TGCGCCAGCAGTGAATACACCGACTCTGGAAACACCATATATTTT. It translates to CASSEYTDSGNTIYF.

This clone was recorded a few times. The chain combines TRBV6-1 with TRBJ1-5; TRBD1 might be the D (6 bases). Between the trimmed V and J ends, which lost 6 bases and 6 bases, there was a span of 12 bases. The V gene's germline CDR1 is MNHNS and CDR2 SASEGT. CDR3 length: 13 amino acids. The CDR3 region is CASSSTGTQPQHF. CDR3 nucleotide sequence: TGTGCCAGCAGCTCTACAGGGACTCAGCCCCAGCATTTT.

The chain uses TRBV2 and TRBJ2-5; 15 nucleotides line up with TRBD2. The junction had 13 bases not matched to a gene; V was cut back by 6 bases and J by 5 bases. CDR1 is SNHLY, CDR2 FYNNEI, per germline. The CDR3 is made up of 18 amino acids. For the CDR3, the DNA is TGTGCCAGCAGCAGTGGGGAGGGACTAGCGGGAGGAGGGGAGACCCAGTACTTC. Its protein is CASSSGEGLAGGGETQYF.

This sequence joins TRBV10-1 and TRBJ1-4; 7 nucleotides align to TRBD1. Germline V gene data show CDR1 as WNHNN and CDR2 as SYGVQD (reference sequence). V lost 1 base to trimming and J lost 0 bases; unmatched junction nucleotides: 8. The CDR3 runs to 18 residues. This CDR3 is CASSELTGTRPTNEKLFF. The CDR3, as DNA: TGCGCCAGCAGTGAGTTGACAGGGACCCGACCAACTAATGAAAAACTGTTTTTT.

The rearrangement joins TRBV5-1 to TRBJ1-1; 8 bases are shared with TRBD1. The CDR3 runs 16 residues. The germline V gene has CDR1 SGHRS and CDR2 YFSETQ. The V and J ends lost 1 base and 2 bases, in that order; junction bases with no gene match: 7. The CDR3 nucleotides read TGCGCCAGCAGCTTGTACGGGACAGGTCTTAACACTGAAGCTTTCTTT. Translating gives CASSLYGTGLNTEAFF.

This clone was detected only a few times. The chain carries TRBV5-5 and TRBJ1-5; TRBD1 matches 7 bases. Germline V gene data show CDR1 as SGHKS and CDR2 as YYEKEE (reference sequence). The CDR3 loop spans 14 amino acids. J lost 7 bases, V lost 4 bases, and 8 bases had no gene match. In DNA, the CDR3 is TGTGCCAGCAGCACTGACAGGGTAGGACAGCCCCAGCATTTT. Protein sequence: CASSTDRVGQPQHF.

This chain uses TRBV9 with TRBJ2-7; perhaps TRBD1 as D (6 bases). This CDR3 has 13 amino acids. The germline V gene encodes CDR1 SGDLS and CDR2 YYNGEE. V lost 0 bases, J lost 7 bases, and 11 bases lay in between. CDR3 DNA sequence: TGTGCCAGCAGCGTAGGAGGGGGTGGGGAGCAGTACTTC. As protein: CASSVGGGGEQYF.

The CDR3 protein is CASTTGRGGELFF. The CDR3 bases are TGCGCCAGCACCACAGGACGTGGCGGGGAGCTGTTTTTT. The J gene is TRBJ2-2, the V gene TRBV10-2; D is possibly TRBD1 (5 bases). The CDR3 is made up of 13 amino acids. The V gene lost 7 bases and the J gene lost 7 bases, with 13 bases spanning the gap. The germline V gene has CDR1 WSHSY and CDR2 SAAADI.

The chain has TRBV29-1 and TRBJ1-2; no firm D call. Trimming cost V 2 bases and J 2 bases, with 12 bases left between them. Germline V gene sequence: CDR1 SQVTM, CDR2 ANQGSEA. CDR3 length: 14 residues. The CDR3 coding sequence is TGCAGCGTTGAAAAACCGGTGGGCAACTATGGCTACACCTTC. It yields the protein CSVEKPVGNYGYTF.

A single count supports this clone. The rearrangement uses TRBV5-1 and TRBJ2-3, with TRBD1 identical over 9 bases. The CDR3 is 15 residues long. Per the germline V gene, CDR1 is SGHRS and CDR2 is YFSETQ. The V gene end was trimmed by 0 bases and the J gene end by 5 bases; junction bases not matched to a gene: 4. CDR3 in DNA: TGCGCCAGCAGCTTGGCACAGGGGGCGAGAGATACGCAGTATTTT. Encoded protein: CASSLAQGARDTQYF.

The chain couples TRBV27 to TRBJ1-2; 11 bases are a match to TRBD1. This CDR3 contains 16 residues. The ends lost 6 bases at V and 6 bases at J; junction bases unmatched: 12. CDR1 is MNHEY, CDR2 SMNVEV, per germline (reference sequence). The CDR3 sequence: CASRVDRGRRNDGYTF. The CDR3 DNA follows: TGTGCCAGCAGGGTGGACAGGGGGCGAAGGAATGATGGCTACACCTTC.

This sequence joins TRBV5-1 and TRBJ1-2, with 8 bases matching TRBD1. CDR1 and CDR2 from the germline V gene are SGHRS and YFSETQ. The CDR3 has 15 residues. With V trimmed by 0 bases and J by 8 bases, 9 bases remained unmatched. CDR3 nucleotides: TGCGCCAGCAGCTTGGGGGCAGGGGGCGCAGCCGGCTACACCTTC. This sequence encodes CASSLGAGGAAGYTF.

This chain links TRBV5-1 with TRBJ2-2, with 12 bases aligning to TRBD2. CDR1 SGHRS and CDR2 YFSETQ come from the germline V gene. The CDR3 is 19 residues long. V gave up 2 bases and J gave up 4 bases; unmatched junction bases: 12. The CDR3 coding sequence is TGCGCCAGCAGCTTTACCCCGGCTAGCGGGGGGGCCTCCACCGGGGAGCTGTTTTTT. This encodes CASSFTPASGGASTGELFF.